The T cell receptor (beta chain) under discussion was sequenced for a study of blood T cell repertoires in COVID-19. Study background: Acute-phase and convalescent COVID-19 samples originated in the United States, Italy and Spain. In each case, the material was cDNA or gDNA derived from T cells, B-cell-depleted T cells, or PBMCs.

Germline CDR1 and CDR2: MGHDK and SYGVNS. Losses at the gene ends were 3 bases for V and 1 base for J; bases not matched to a gene: 5. The CDR3 consists of 16 residues. Authors' methods: Reference gene primer amplification gave estimated nucleated cell counts. Here immunoSEQ multiplex PCR was the method, and the copy in TCRdb shows in-frame clones only, minus some. That table supplies the V and J calls and clone size; D and trimming were determined from the DNA. The sample gives 200,000 to 250,000 clones, roughly 84% of which show up once; roughly 18% is in the top ten. The chain is built from TRBV25-1 and TRBJ2-1; 8 bases map to TRBD2. The sequenced material came from peripheral blood. The receptor was isolated from an elderly woman with active or convalescent COVID-19. CDR3 amino acids: CASSDQRGGSYNEQFF. In nucleotides, the CDR3 is TGTGCCAGCAGTGACCAACGGGGGGGTTCCTACAATGAGCAGTTCTTC.